The 26 T cell receptor beta chains presented below share a single source sample, sequenced in a study of blood T cell repertoires in COVID-19. The protocol was immunoSEQ multiplex PCR, while the TCRdb copy is restricted to in-frame clones and leaves out a portion. The sample comprises about 130,000 clones, approximately 80% of which are singletons, and 9.2% rests with the top ten. Material for sequencing was PBMCs or T cells enriched from blood (not recorded which). These receptors originate from a man aged 45-65 years who had recovered from COVID-19.

The rearrangement uses TRBV12-2 and TRBJ1-1; the D call TRBD1 from the table was never checked on the DNA. TRBV12-2 is noted as a pseudogene. The length of the CDR3 is 14 residues. As DNA, the CDR3 is TGTGCAAGTCGCCTGGGACAGGGGAACACTGAAGCTTTCTTT. Protein sequence: CASRLGQGNTEAFF.

The rearrangement links TRBV7-9 to TRBJ2-1; 11 bases map to TRBD2. Germline values: CDR1 SEHNR, CDR2 FQNEAQ (reference sequence). Trimming removed 5 bases from V and 4 bases from J; junction bases left unmatched: 4. The CDR3 is 15 amino acids. The CDR3, as DNA: TGTGCCAGCAGCACTAGCGGGGGCCCATACAATGAGCAGTTCTTC. Translation: CASSTSGGPYNEQFF.

The V call is TRBV5-1, the J call TRBJ2-7; 7 bases align to TRBD2. The V segment lost 5 bases and the J segment 3 bases; nucleotides outside the gene matches: 8. This CDR3 region has 14 residues. Germline V lookup: CDR1 SGHRS, CDR2 YFSETQ. The CDR3 bases are TGCGCCAGCAGTGGTGGGGGGGTCGGCTACGAGCAGTACTTC. Protein: CASSGGGVGYEQYF.

The chain is built from TRBV7-2 and TRBJ1-2; the D is unclear. Germline V gene data show CDR1 as SGHTA and CDR2 as FQGNSA. The CDR3 consists of 14 residues. Trimming removed 5 bases from V and 3 bases from J, with 13 bases in between. In DNA form, the CDR3 reads TGTGCCAGCAGCCTAGACGATCGGGACTATGGCTACACCTTC. It codes for CASSLDDRDYGYTF.

This clone was counted a few times. V is TRBV7-2 and J is TRBJ1-2, with a tentative D call TRBD1 (5 bases). The germline gives CDR1 SGHTA, CDR2 FQGNSA. This CDR3 spans 15 amino acids. Trimming took off 1 base at V and 6 bases at J, with 15 bases between the two ends. The CDR3 protein is CASSLDPGMSHGYTF. The CDR3 nucleotides are TGTGCCAGCAGCTTAGATCCAGGGATGTCACATGGCTACACCTTC. The full variable domain, in which reference TRBV7-2 and TRBJ1-2 provide the parts outside the CDR3, is GAGVSQSPSNKVTEKGKDVELRCDPISGHTALYWYRQSLGQGLEFLIYFQGNSAPDKSGLPSDRFSAERTGGSVSTLTIQRTQQEDSAVYLCASSLDPGMSHGYTFGSGTRLTVV.

The genes are TRBV19 and TRBJ1-2; perhaps TRBD1 as D (5 bases). From germline, CDR1 is LNHDA and CDR2 SQIVND (reference sequence). Between the trimmed V and J ends, which lost 5 bases and 3 bases, there was a span of 13 bases. The CDR3 is 14 amino acids. The CDR3 nucleotides read TGTGCCAGTAGTGCCGCCCGGGGGGACTATGGCTACACCTTC. Amino acid sequence: CASSAARGDYGYTF.

J is TRBJ2-1 and V is TRBV5-4; 8 nucleotides agree with TRBD1. Germline V gene lookup returns CDR1 SGHNT and CDR2 YYREEE (reference sequence). With 2 bases clipped from V and 4 bases from J, the junction kept 5 bases outside the gene matches. The CDR3 is made up of 15 amino acids. The CDR3 sequence is CASSFGTGIYNEQFF. As DNA, the CDR3 is TGTGCCAGCAGCTTCGGGACAGGAATTTACAATGAGCAGTTCTTC.

This rearrangement joins TRBV7-2 to TRBJ2-3; no definite D call. Germline V gene data show CDR1 as SGHTA and CDR2 as FQGNSA. Trimming shortened V by 2 bases and J by 1 base, and 4 bases separated the two germline ends. CDR3 length: 13 residues. The DNA for the CDR3 is TGTGCCAGCAGCTTACAGGGCACAGATACGCAGTATTTT. Encoded protein: CASSLQGTDTQYF.

This rearrangement joins TRBV3-1 (or the pseudogene TRBV3-2) to TRBJ2-7; the match to TRBD2 covers 8 bases. The CDR3 length is 16 residues. The germline gives CDR1 LGHDT, CDR2 YNNKEL (reference sequence). V was pared by 3 bases and J by 2 bases, with 9 bases of the junction left unmatched. The CDR3 nucleotides are TGTGCCAGCAGCCACAAGGTAGGACTAGCCGCCTACGAGCAGTACTTC. Its translation is CASSHKVGLAAYEQYF.

V is TRBV29-1 and J is TRBJ2-1; 10 bases agree with TRBD2. V lost 7 bases, J lost 3 bases, and 3 bases stayed unmatched. Germline loops: CDR1 SQVTM, CDR2 ANQGSEA. The CDR3 runs to 13 residues. CDR3 sequence (DNA): TGCAGCGCGGAGCGGGGGGGCTACAATGAGCAGTTCTTC. Amino acids: CSAERGGYNEQFF.

The table lists this clone with a few counts. The chain recombines TRBV5-1 with TRBJ1-1; D might be TRBD1 (5 bases). Trimming left V 0 bases short and J 1 base short, with 10 bases between. The germline V gene encodes CDR1 SGHRS and CDR2 YFSETQ. The CDR3 spans 15 residues. DNA for the CDR3: TGCGCCAGCAGCTTGGAGGGGCATCCGAACACTGAAGCTTTCTTT. Translation gives CASSLEGHPNTEAFF. The full variable domain, completed using reference TRBV5-1 and TRBJ1-1, is KAGVTQTPRYLIKTRGQQVTLSCSPISGHRSVSWYQQTPGQGLQFLFEYFSETQRNKGNFPGRFSGRQFSNSRSEMNVSTLELGDSALYLCASSLEGHPNTEAFFGQGTRLTVV.

This clone appeared once. The CDR3 spells CTSSLRLSTDTQYF. CDR3 DNA: TGCACCAGCAGCCTAAGACTAAGCACAGATACGCAGTATTTT. The rearrangement links TRBV1 to TRBJ2-3; the table names TRBD2, a call not compared with the DNA. TRBV1 is shown as a pseudogene. The CDR3 spans 14 residues.

This clone was observed a single time. V and J are TRBV7-6 and TRBJ1-3; weak D call: TRBD1 (5 bases). This CDR3 comprises 16 residues. With 5 bases removed from V and 1 base from J, the gap between germline ends came to 15 bases. Germline V CDR1 and CDR2: SGHVS, FNYEAQ. The CDR3 protein is CASSQLSTVSGNTIYF. The CDR3 DNA reads TGTGCCAGCAGCCAGCTCTCGACAGTTTCTGGAAACACCATATATTTT.

This sequence joins TRBV5-1 and TRBJ2-3, with D perhaps TRBD1 (5 bases). Germline V lookup: CDR1 SGHRS, CDR2 YFSETQ. Trimming took off 1 base at V and 4 bases at J, with 7 bases between the two ends. The CDR3 has 13 residues. The CDR3 sequence is CASSLIGADTQYF. The CDR3 DNA reads TGCGCCAGCAGCTTGATAGGGGCAGATACGCAGTATTTT. Drawing the rest from reference TRBV5-1 and TRBJ2-3, the complete variable domain is KAGVTQTPRYLIKTRGQQVTLSCSPISGHRSVSWYQQTPGQGLQFLFEYFSETQRNKGNFPGRFSGRQFSNSRSEMNVSTLELGDSALYLCASSLIGADTQYFGPGTRLTVL.

The V gene is TRBV18, the J gene TRBJ2-7; D uncertain. Germline V gives CDR1 KGHSH, CDR2 LQKENI. Trimming stripped 3 bases from V and 3 bases from J, with 15 bases between. The CDR3 spans 15 residues. CDR3 in amino acids: CASSPSSSLSYEQYF. Written as DNA, the CDR3 is TGTGCCAGCTCACCCTCGAGTAGTCTTAGCTACGAGCAGTACTTC.

This rearrangement joins TRBV15 to TRBJ2-7; D ambiguous. The CDR3 length is 15 residues. Trimming took off 1 base at V and 1 base at J, with 11 bases between the two ends. From germline, CDR1 is LNHNV and CDR2 YYDKDF (reference sequence). The DNA for the CDR3 is TGTGCCACCAGCAGAGGCGAAGTGGTATCCTACGAGCAGTACTTC. This encodes CATSRGEVVSYEQYF.

J is TRBJ1-3 and V is TRBV9, with TRBD1 matching over 10 bases. This CDR3 has 17 amino acids. V shed 3 bases and J 0 bases; nucleotides not matched to a gene: 6. Germline V CDR1 and CDR2: SGDLS, YYNGEE. The CDR3 protein is CASSGGTGARSGNTIYF. The CDR3, as DNA: TGTGCCAGCAGCGGCGGGACAGGGGCACGCTCTGGAAACACCATATATTTT.

The J gene is TRBJ2-1, the V gene TRBV9; TRBD1 aligns across 7 bases. There are 16 residues in the CDR3. V shed 0 bases and J 8 bases; nucleotides not matched to a gene: 11. CDR1 is SGDLS and CDR2 is YYNGEE in the germline V gene. CDR3 residues: CASSVAGTAVVDEQFF. CDR3 coding DNA: TGTGCCAGCAGCGTAGCGGGGACAGCGGTCGTCGATGAGCAGTTCTTC. The whole variable domain, filled in from reference TRBV9 and TRBJ2-1, reads DSGVTQTPKHLITATGQRVTLRCSPRSGDLSVYWYQQSLDQGLQFLIQYYNGEERAKGNILERFSAQQFPDLHSELNLSSLELGDSALYFCASSVAGTAVVDEQFFGPGTRLTVL.

This clone was found once. The V and J genes are TRBV6-6 and TRBJ2-1; a weak D match, TRBD1 (5 bases). The germline CDR1 and CDR2 sequences are MNHNY and SVGAGI (reference sequence). The V end lost 5 bases, the J end lost 4 bases, and 21 bases lay between the germline ends. CDR3 length equals 17 residues. This chain's CDR3 is CASSPVDSLMSYNEQFF. For the CDR3, the DNA is TGTGCCAGCAGTCCTGTCGACAGCCTAATGAGTTACAATGAGCAGTTCTTC.

The chain employs TRBV9 and TRBJ2-5; 8 positions match TRBD1. The V gene's germline CDR1 is SGDLS and CDR2 YYNGEE. This CDR3 region has 16 residues. With V trimmed by 0 bases and J by 1 base, 5 bases remained unmatched. This CDR3 is CASSVGTGNRQETQYF. In nucleotides, the CDR3 is TGTGCCAGCAGCGTAGGGACAGGGAATCGCCAAGAGACCCAGTACTTC.

The genes are TRBV9 and TRBJ2-7; perhaps TRBD1 as D (6 bases). The CDR3 spans 14 residues. Germline lookup yields CDR1 SGDLS and CDR2 YYNGEE. Trimming cost V 1 base and J 5 bases, with 13 bases left between them. The CDR3 nucleotides are TGTGCCAGCAGCGTATCCGACAGGCCACACGAGCAGTACTTC. Its protein product is CASSVSDRPHEQYF.

The chain joins TRBV6-4 to TRBJ2-1, with a possible D match to TRBD2 (5 bases). Germline V gene sequence: CDR1 MRHNA, CDR2 SNTAGT. V was shortened by 4 bases and J by 0 bases, with 10 bases between the two germline ends. The CDR3 has 15 amino acids. The CDR3 DNA sequence: TGTGCCAGCAGTGGTGAGGGCAGCTCCTACAATGAGCAGTTCTTC. It yields the protein CASSGEGSSYNEQFF.

The rearrangement links TRBV6-1 to TRBJ2-5; 7 positions match TRBD1. Germline V gives CDR1 MNHNS, CDR2 SASEGT. V was pared by 0 bases and J by 5 bases, with 9 bases of the junction left unmatched. The CDR3 is made up of 16 amino acids. The CDR3 sequence is CASSEATGVPGETQYF. The DNA for the CDR3 is TGTGCCAGCAGTGAAGCAACAGGGGTCCCAGGGGAGACCCAGTACTTC.

The rearrangement joins TRBV15 to TRBJ2-1, with TRBD1 matching over 10 bases. V lost 1 base to trimming and J lost 7 bases; unmatched junction nucleotides: 13. Germline CDR1 is LNHNV and CDR2 is YYDKDF (reference sequence). This CDR3 is built from 18 residues. The CDR3 nucleotides are TGTGCCACCAGCAGAGTTCTTTCAGGGACAGGGGCTCGAAATGAGCAGTTCTTC. Translated, it gives CATSRVLSGTGARNEQFF.

The chain employs TRBV2 and TRBJ2-7; 9 bases are a match to TRBD2. Germline assignment: CDR1 SNHLY and CDR2 FYNNEI. The CDR3 is 15 amino acids. The V gene end was trimmed by 1 base and the J gene end by 10 bases; junction bases not matched to a gene: 11. Written as DNA, the CDR3 is TGTGCCAGCAGTGAAGGGGGGACTAGCATGGAGTTTCAGTACTTC. Translating gives CASSEGGTSMEFQYF.

V gene TRBV5-4 combines with J gene TRBJ2-3, with D perhaps matching TRBD2 (7 bases). The CDR3 is 15 residues long. V gave up 0 bases and J gave up 4 bases, with 12 bases separating them. The germline gives CDR1 SGHNT, CDR2 YYREEE (reference sequence). For the CDR3, the DNA is TGTGCCAGCAGCTTGGATGGCGGGGGCTCAGATACGCAGTATTTT. It encodes CASSLDGGGSDTQYF.